Included here is one T cell receptor (beta chain) sequence, with context. The source of the sample is a study of blood T cell repertoires in COVID-19. The V gene's germline CDR1 is MNHEY and CDR2 SVGAGI. Deletions cut 0 bases from V and 5 bases from J, with 10 bases between. The CDR3 length is 14 residues. Authors' processing steps: Scientists estimated how many nucleated cells there were by amplifying reference gene primers. TCRdb keeps only in-frame clones here, not all; method: immunoSEQ multiplex PCR. V, J and clone size are those of that table, while D and trimming were read from the DNA. The table records under 200,000 clones, 88% of them present only once.

The clonotype was recovered from a man between 60 and 70 years old with acute or convalescent COVID-19. J is TRBJ1-2 and V is TRBV6-5; maybe TRBD1 (5 bases). Sequencing used peripheral blood. CDR3 loop: CASSYSGQGYGYTF. CDR3 DNA sequence: TGTGCCAGCAGTTACTCGGGGCAGGGTTATGGCTACACCTTC.